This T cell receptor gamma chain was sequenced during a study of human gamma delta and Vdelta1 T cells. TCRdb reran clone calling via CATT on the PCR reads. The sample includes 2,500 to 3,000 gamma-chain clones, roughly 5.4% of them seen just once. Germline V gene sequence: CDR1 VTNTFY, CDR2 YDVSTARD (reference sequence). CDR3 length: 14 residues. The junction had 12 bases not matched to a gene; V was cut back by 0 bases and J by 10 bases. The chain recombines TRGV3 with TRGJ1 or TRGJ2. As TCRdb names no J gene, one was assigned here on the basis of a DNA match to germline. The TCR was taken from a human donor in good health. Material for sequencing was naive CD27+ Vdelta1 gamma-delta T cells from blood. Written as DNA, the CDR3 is TGTGCCACCTGGGACAGGCGCGGGTTGCCGAAGAAACTCTTT. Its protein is CATWDRRGLPKKLF.